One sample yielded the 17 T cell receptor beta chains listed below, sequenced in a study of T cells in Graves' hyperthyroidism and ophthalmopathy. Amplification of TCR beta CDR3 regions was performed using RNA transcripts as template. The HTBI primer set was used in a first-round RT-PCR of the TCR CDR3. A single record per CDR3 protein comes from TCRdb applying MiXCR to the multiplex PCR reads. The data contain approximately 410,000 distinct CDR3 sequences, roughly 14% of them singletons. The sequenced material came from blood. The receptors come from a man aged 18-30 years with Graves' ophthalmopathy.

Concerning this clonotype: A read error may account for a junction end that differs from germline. Written as DNA, the CDR3 is TGTGCCATCAACGACGGCGGCCGAGCCACTGAAGCTCTCTTT. It translates to CAINDGGRATEALF. V gene TRBV19 combines with J gene TRBJ1-1; D not certain. CDR3 size: 14 residues. From germline, CDR1 is LNHDA and CDR2 SQIVND (reference sequence).

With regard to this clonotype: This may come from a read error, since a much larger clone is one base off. CDR3 in amino acids: CASSYGGDLSYEQYF. The CDR3 coding sequence is TGTGCCAGCAGCTACGGCGGGGACCTCTCCTACGAGCAGTACTTC. The V gene is TRBV3-1, the J gene TRBJ2-7; D perhaps matches TRBD2 (6 bases). Germline CDR1 is LGHDT and CDR2 is YNNKEL (reference sequence). With 5 bases removed from V and 0 bases from J, the gap between germline ends came to 14 bases. The CDR3 runs to 15 residues.

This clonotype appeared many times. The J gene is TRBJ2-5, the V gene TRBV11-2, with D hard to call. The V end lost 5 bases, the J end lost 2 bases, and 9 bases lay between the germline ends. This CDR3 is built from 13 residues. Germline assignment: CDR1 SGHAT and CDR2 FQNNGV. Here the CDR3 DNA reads TGTGCCAGCAGCCCCTTCCGTCAAGAGACCCAGTACTTC. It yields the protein CASSPFRQETQYF.

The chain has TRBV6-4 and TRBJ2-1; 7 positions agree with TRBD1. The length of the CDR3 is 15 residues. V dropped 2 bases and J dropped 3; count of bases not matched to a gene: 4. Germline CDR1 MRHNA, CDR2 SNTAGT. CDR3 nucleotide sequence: TGTGCCAGCAGTGACCAGGGGACAGTCTACAATGAGCAGTTCTTC. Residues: CASSDQGTVYNEQFF.

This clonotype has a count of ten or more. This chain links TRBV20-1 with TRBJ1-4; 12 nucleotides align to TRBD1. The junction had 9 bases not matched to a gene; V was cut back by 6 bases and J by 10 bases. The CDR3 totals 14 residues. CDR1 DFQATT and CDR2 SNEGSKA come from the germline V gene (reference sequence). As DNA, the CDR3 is TGCAGTGCCACACCGGGACAGGGGGCGGCAAAACTGTTTTTT. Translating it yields CSATPGQGAAKLFF.

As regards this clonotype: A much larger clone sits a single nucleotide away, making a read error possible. CDR3 nucleotide sequence: TGCGCCAGCAGCCCCTTGTCAAGTGAGCAGTTCTTC. Its protein is CASSPLSSEQFF. The rearrangement uses TRBV5-1 and TRBJ2-1, with no clear D. V lost 4 bases and J lost 9, with 11 bases in between. The CDR3 covers 12 residues. Germline CDR1 and CDR2: SGHRS and YFSETQ.

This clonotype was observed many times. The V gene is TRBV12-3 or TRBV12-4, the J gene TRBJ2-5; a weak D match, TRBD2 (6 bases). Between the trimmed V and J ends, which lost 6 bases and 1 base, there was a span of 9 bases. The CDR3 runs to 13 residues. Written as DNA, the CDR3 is TGTGCCAGCAGGACGGGACTCCAAGAGACCCAGTACTTC. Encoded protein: CASRTGLQETQYF.

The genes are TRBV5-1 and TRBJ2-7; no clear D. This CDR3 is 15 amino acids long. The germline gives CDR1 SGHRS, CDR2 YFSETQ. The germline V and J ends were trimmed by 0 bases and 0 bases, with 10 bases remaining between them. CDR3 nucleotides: TGCGCCAGCAGCTTGGAAGGGTCTTACTCCTACGAGCAGTACTTC. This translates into CASSLEGSYSYEQYF.

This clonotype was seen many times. The CDR3 DNA reads TGTGCCAGCAGCCCCTCCGGCAACACCATATATTTT. Encoded protein: CASSPSGNTIYF. The chain is built from TRBV3-1 and TRBJ1-3; D call uncertain. The CDR3 is 12 amino acids. The V and J ends lost 4 bases and 7 bases respectively, with 8 bases between them. Looked up from germline, CDR1 is LGHDT and CDR2 is YNNKEL (reference sequence).

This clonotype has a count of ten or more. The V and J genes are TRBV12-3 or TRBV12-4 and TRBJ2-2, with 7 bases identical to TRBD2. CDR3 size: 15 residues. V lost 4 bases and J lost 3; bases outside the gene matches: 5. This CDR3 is CASSSRGTHTGELFF. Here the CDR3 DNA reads TGTGCCAGCAGTTCGCGGGGGACTCACACCGGGGAGCTGTTTTTT.

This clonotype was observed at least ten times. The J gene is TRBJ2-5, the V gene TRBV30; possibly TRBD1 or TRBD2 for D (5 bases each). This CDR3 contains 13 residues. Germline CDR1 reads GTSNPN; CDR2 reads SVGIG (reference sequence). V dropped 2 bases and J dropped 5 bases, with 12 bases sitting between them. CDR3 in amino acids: CAWSLIEGETQYF. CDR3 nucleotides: TGTGCCTGGAGTCTTATCGAGGGGGAGACCCAGTACTTC.

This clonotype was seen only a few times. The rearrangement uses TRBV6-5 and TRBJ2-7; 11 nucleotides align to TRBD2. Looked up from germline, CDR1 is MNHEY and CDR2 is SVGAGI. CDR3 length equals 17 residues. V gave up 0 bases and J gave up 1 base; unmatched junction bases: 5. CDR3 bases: TGTGCCAGCAGTTACTCGATTTCTAGCGGGGGGTCCTACGAGCAGTACTTC. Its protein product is CASSYSISSGGSYEQYF.

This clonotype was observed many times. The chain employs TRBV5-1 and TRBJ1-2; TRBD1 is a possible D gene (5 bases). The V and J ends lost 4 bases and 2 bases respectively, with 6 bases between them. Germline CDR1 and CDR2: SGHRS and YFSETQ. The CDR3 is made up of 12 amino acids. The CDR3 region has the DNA TGCGCCAGCAGCACAGGCAACTATGGCTACACCTTC. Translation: CASSTGNYGYTF. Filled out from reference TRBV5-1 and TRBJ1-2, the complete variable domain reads KAGVTQTPRYLIKTRGQQVTLSCSPISGHRSVSWYQQTPGQGLQFLFEYFSETQRNKGNFPGRFSGRQFSNSRSEMNVSTLELGDSALYLCASSTGNYGYTFGSGTRLTVV.

In DNA, the CDR3 is TGCAGTGCTAGAGATGGAGGGGGAGGGCCAGATACGCAGTATTTT. Encoded protein: CSARDGGGGPDTQYF. This chain uses TRBV20-1 with TRBJ2-3, with a weak D call TRBD2 (7 bases). V shed 0 bases and J shed 4 bases, with 14 bases lying between them. Germline CDR1 reads DFQATT; CDR2 reads SNEGSKA (reference sequence). CDR3 length: 15 residues.

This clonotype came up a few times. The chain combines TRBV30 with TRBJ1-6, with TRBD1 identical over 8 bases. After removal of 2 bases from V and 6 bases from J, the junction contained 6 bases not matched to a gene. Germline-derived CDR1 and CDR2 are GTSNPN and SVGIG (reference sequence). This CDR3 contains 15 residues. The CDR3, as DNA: TGTGCCTGGAGTCTCCCAGACAGGGGTAATTCACCCCTCCACTTT. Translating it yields CAWSLPDRGNSPLHF.

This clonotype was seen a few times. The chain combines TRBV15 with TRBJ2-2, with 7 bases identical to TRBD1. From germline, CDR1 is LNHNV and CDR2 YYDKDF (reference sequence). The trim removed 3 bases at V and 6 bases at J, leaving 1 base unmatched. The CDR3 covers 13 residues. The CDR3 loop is CATSSTGAGELFF. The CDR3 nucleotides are TGTGCCACCAGCAGTACAGGGGCCGGGGAGCTGTTTTTT. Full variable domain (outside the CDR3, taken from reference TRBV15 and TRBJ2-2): DAMVIQNPRYQVTQFGKPVTLSCSQTLNHNVMYWYQQKSSQAPKLLFHYYDKDFNNEADTPDNFQSRRPNTSFCFLDIRSPGLGDTAMYLCATSSTGAGELFFGEGSRLTVL.

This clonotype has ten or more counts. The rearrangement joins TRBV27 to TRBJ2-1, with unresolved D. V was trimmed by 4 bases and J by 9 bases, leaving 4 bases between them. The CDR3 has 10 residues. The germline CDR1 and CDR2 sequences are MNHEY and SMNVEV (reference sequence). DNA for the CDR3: TGTGCCAGCAGTTCGCCTGAGCAGTTCTTC. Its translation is CASSSPEQFF.